These 23 T cell receptor beta chains were sequenced from one sample in a study of blood T cell repertoires in COVID-19. Only in-frame clones appear in the TCRdb table, and some are missing; sequencing was by immunoSEQ multiplex PCR. The data hold 150,000 to 200,000 clones, with 86% observed a single time. The sequencing sample was made of peripheral blood. These receptors came from a man aged 18 to 30 with acute or convalescent COVID-19.

This clone was recorded a few times. Other nucleotide sequences in the sample specify the same CDR3. V is TRBV2 and J is TRBJ2-1; 12 bases align to TRBD1. CDR3 length equals 14 residues. CDR1 is SNHLY, CDR2 FYNNEI, per germline. The V and J ends lost 6 bases and 6 bases, in that order; junction bases with no gene match: 3. CDR3 sequence reads: CASSRDRGLNEQFF. CDR3 bases: TGTGCCAGCAGCCGGGACAGGGGGCTCAATGAGCAGTTCTTC.

The chain uses TRBV11-3 and TRBJ2-1; 8 positions agree with TRBD2. The CDR3 runs to 15 residues. CDR1 is SGHNT and CDR2 is YENEEA in the germline V gene. Unmatched junction bases numbered 1, after V lost 2 bases and J lost 1 base. The CDR3 nucleotides are TGTGCCAGCAGCTTAACGGGGGGGTCCTACAATGAGCAGTTCTTC. Residues: CASSLTGGSYNEQFF.

This clone was seen a handful of times. The chain links TRBV7-3 to TRBJ2-1, with 7 nucleotides matching TRBD1. Trimming at V came to 2 bases and at J to 0 bases, leaving 1 base not matched to a gene. Germline values: CDR1 SGHTA, CDR2 FQGTGA. The CDR3 spans 15 residues. CDR3 region: CASSLGQVSYNEQFF. The CDR3 DNA reads as TGTGCCAGCAGCTTAGGACAGGTCTCCTACAATGAGCAGTTCTTC.

The chain couples TRBV7-9 to TRBJ1-1, with D perhaps matching TRBD1 (6 bases). V lost 10 bases and J lost 2, with 17 bases in between. From germline, CDR1 is SEHNR and CDR2 FQNEAQ (reference sequence). The CDR3 covers 14 residues. CDR3: CATTPGTPNTEAFF. In DNA form, the CDR3 reads TGTGCCACCACTCCCGGGACACCTAACACTGAAGCTTTCTTT.

The chain has TRBV4-1 and TRBJ2-7, with 7 positions matching TRBD1. Germline V gene sequence: CDR1 MGHRA, CDR2 YSYEKL. J was trimmed by 6 bases and V by 4 bases; bases with no gene match: 9. The CDR3 runs to 14 residues. CDR3 coding DNA: TGCGCCAGCAGCCTAACTTGGACAGGCACCGAGCAGTACGTC. Translating it yields CASSLTWTGTEQYV.

This clone showed up just once. The V gene is TRBV5-4, the J gene TRBJ2-5; D is perhaps TRBD2 (7 bases). The V gene's germline CDR1 is SGHNT and CDR2 YYREEE (reference sequence). Between the trimmed V and J ends, which lost 0 bases and 5 bases, there was a span of 17 bases. This CDR3 is 16 amino acids long. The chain's CDR3 is CASSLDEGGPGETQYF. CDR3 nucleotide sequence: TGTGCCAGCAGCTTGGATGAGGGGGGGCCTGGGGAGACCCAGTACTTC.

The chain carries TRBV2 and TRBJ2-3; 9 bases are a match to TRBD2. The trim removed 6 bases at V and 7 bases at J, leaving 14 bases unmatched. The CDR3 loop spans 16 amino acids. Germline V gene lookup returns CDR1 SNHLY and CDR2 FYNNEI. This CDR3 is CASSSPSGLALNTQYF. Written as DNA, the CDR3 is TGTGCCAGCAGCTCCCCCTCGGGACTAGCACTAAATACGCAGTATTTT.

This chain links TRBV29-1 with TRBJ2-3, with 10 bases aligning to TRBD1. After removal of 5 bases from V and 3 bases from J, the junction contained 8 bases not matched to a gene. The germline CDR1 and CDR2 sequences are SQVTM and ANQGSEA. The CDR3 length is 15 residues. The CDR3 bases are TGCAGCGTTAAAACCGGGACAGGGGAGACAGATACGCAGTATTTT. Protein: CSVKTGTGETDTQYF.

The chain joins TRBV6-4 to TRBJ2-7; TRBD2 agrees at 7 bases. After removal of 0 bases from V and 7 bases from J, the junction contained 3 bases not matched to a gene. This CDR3 spans 13 amino acids. CDR1 is MRHNA and CDR2 is SNTAGT in the germline V gene. DNA for the CDR3: TGTGCCAGCAGTGACTCCCCGGGAGGAGAGCAGTACTTC. Amino acid sequence: CASSDSPGGEQYF.

The V and J genes are TRBV5-5 and TRBJ1-2; 8 positions agree with TRBD1. Per the germline V gene, CDR1 is SGHKS and CDR2 is YYEKEE (reference sequence). CDR3 length: 14 residues. The V gene end was trimmed by 4 bases and the J gene end by 6 bases; junction bases not matched to a gene: 8. The CDR3 loop is CASSPAQGGDGYTF. CDR3 in DNA: TGTGCCAGCAGCCCCGCACAGGGGGGGGATGGCTACACCTTC.

The chain recombines TRBV4-1 with TRBJ1-2; D gene unclear. V shed 8 bases and J shed 8 bases, with 15 bases lying between them. This CDR3 region has 12 residues. Germline V gene data show CDR1 as MGHRA and CDR2 as YSYEKL. In nucleotides, the CDR3 is TGCGCCAGCGACCGACCCGGCGGGGGCTACACCTTC. Residues: CASDRPGGGYTF.

CDR3 bases: TGTGCCAGCAGCTCCCGGGACTCTCACTACGAGCAGTACTTC. Its translation: CASSSRDSHYEQYF. The genes are TRBV7-9 and TRBJ2-7; possible D gene TRBD2, 6 bases. Trimming shortened V by 4 bases and J by 3 bases, and 13 bases separated the two germline ends. CDR1 is SEHNR and CDR2 is FQNEAQ in the germline V gene (reference sequence). The CDR3 has 14 amino acids.

The chain recombines TRBV30 with TRBJ1-5; a weak D match, TRBD1 (6 bases). The CDR3 loop spans 15 amino acids. CDR1 is GTSNPN, CDR2 SVGIG, per germline (reference sequence). V was shortened by 2 bases and J by 2 bases, with 13 bases between the two germline ends. Here the CDR3 DNA reads TGTGCCTGGAGTCTAGGGGACATAGGCAATCAGCCCCAGCATTTT. The encoded protein is CAWSLGDIGNQPQHF.

The chain's CDR3 is CASSPPGQEDQPQHF. CDR3 DNA: TGTGCCAGCAGTCCCCCGGGACAGGAAGATCAGCCCCAGCATTTT. The V call is TRBV28, the J call TRBJ1-5; 8 bases line up with TRBD1. Germline V CDR1 and CDR2: MDHEN, SYDVKM. The trim removed 5 bases at V and 5 bases at J, leaving 8 bases unmatched. The CDR3 is 15 residues long.

This clone was counted a single time. V gene TRBV5-1 combines with J gene TRBJ2-7, with D uncertain. The CDR3 is made up of 13 amino acids. Trimming shortened V by 0 bases and J by 1 base, and 5 bases separated the two germline ends. Germline CDR1 SGHRS, CDR2 YFSETQ. CDR3 in DNA: TGCGCCAGCAGCTTGGTTGCGTCCTACGAGCAGTACTTC. It codes for CASSLVASYEQYF.

The rearrangement uses TRBV5-5 and TRBJ2-5, with unresolved D. This CDR3 contains 13 residues. The germline V gene has CDR1 SGHKS and CDR2 YYEKEE (reference sequence). V gave up 2 bases and J gave up 4 bases, with 9 bases separating them. Here the CDR3 reads CASSFSERETQYF. The CDR3 bases are TGTGCCAGCAGCTTTTCCGAGAGAGAGACCCAGTACTTC.

This sequence joins TRBV15 and TRBJ1-4; unclear D gene. The V and J ends lost 1 base and 7 bases respectively, with 25 bases between them. CDR3 length: 19 residues. The germline V gene has CDR1 LNHNV and CDR2 YYDKDF (reference sequence). This CDR3 reads CATSRGLGSSEGIGEKLFF. The DNA for the CDR3 is TGTGCCACCAGCAGAGGTCTAGGATCCTCGGAGGGTATCGGTGAAAAACTGTTTTTT.

J is TRBJ2-2 and V is TRBV6-6; 8 bases line up with TRBD1. The V gene's germline CDR1 is MNHNY and CDR2 SVGAGI (reference sequence). The length of the CDR3 is 16 residues. V dropped 4 bases and J dropped 0; count of bases not matched to a gene: 4. CDR3 in amino acids: CASSSRTGTNTGELFF. Here the CDR3 DNA reads TGTGCCAGCAGTTCTCGGACAGGGACGAACACCGGGGAGCTGTTTTTT.

The genes are TRBV6-5 and TRBJ1-1; D is unresolved. V lost 2 bases and J lost 11, with 12 bases in between. Germline values: CDR1 MNHEY, CDR2 SVGAGI. The CDR3 is 12 amino acids. CDR3 sequence (DNA): TGTGCCAGCAGTTACAAAGGAGGGCGGGCTTTCTTT. Translated: CASSYKGGRAFF.

Only one count was recorded for this clone. The CDR3 region is CASRPLGGETQYF. DNA of the CDR3: TGTGCCAGCAGGCCATTAGGGGGAGAGACCCAGTACTTC. J is TRBJ2-5 and V is TRBV27, with D tentatively TRBD1 (6 bases). Germline V lookup: CDR1 MNHEY, CDR2 SMNVEV (reference sequence). The CDR3 spans 13 residues. V lost 6 bases and J 4 bases, leaving 12 bases between the germline ends.

The chain recombines TRBV5-6 with TRBJ1-2, with TRBD1 as a possible D gene (6 bases). Germline V lookup: CDR1 SGHDT, CDR2 YYEEEE. This CDR3 contains 13 residues. Deletions cut 0 bases from V and 8 bases from J, with 11 bases between. CDR3 in DNA: TGTGCCAGCAGCTTGGCCGGGGGGCCGGGCTACACCTTC. Translation: CASSLAGGPGYTF.

The chain couples TRBV7-8 to TRBJ1-4, with D tentatively TRBD1 (5 bases). Deletions cut 5 bases from V and 8 bases from J, with 24 bases between. Germline V gives CDR1 SGHVS, CDR2 FQNEAQ. This CDR3 region has 17 residues. CDR3 sequence reads: CASSPPPGAAVGEKLFF. Written as DNA, the CDR3 is TGTGCCAGCAGCCCCCCCCCTGGGGCGGCCGTGGGCGAAAAACTGTTTTTT.

The chain couples TRBV30 to TRBJ1-2, with 7 bases identical to TRBD1. There are 14 residues in the CDR3. The J segment lost 4 bases and the V segment lost 2 bases, leaving 7 bases of the junction unmatched. CDR1 is GTSNPN, CDR2 SVGIG, per germline (reference sequence). CDR3: CAWSWQGDSYGYTF. The CDR3 bases are TGTGCCTGGAGTTGGCAGGGGGATAGCTATGGCTACACCTTC.